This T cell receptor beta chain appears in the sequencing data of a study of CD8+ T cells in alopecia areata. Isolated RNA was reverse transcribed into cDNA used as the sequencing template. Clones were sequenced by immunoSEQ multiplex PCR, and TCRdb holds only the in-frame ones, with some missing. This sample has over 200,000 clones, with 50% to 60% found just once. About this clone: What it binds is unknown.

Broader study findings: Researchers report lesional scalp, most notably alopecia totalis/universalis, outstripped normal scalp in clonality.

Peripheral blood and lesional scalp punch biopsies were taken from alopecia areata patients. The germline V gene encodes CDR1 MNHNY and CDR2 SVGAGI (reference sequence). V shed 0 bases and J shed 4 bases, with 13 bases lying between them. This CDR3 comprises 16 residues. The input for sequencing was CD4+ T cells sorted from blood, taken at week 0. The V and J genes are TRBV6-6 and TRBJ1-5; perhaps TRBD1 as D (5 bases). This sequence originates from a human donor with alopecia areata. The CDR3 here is CASSYSGTGRNQPQHF. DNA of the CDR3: TGTGCCAGCAGTTACTCAGGTACAGGCCGTAATCAGCCCCAGCATTTT.